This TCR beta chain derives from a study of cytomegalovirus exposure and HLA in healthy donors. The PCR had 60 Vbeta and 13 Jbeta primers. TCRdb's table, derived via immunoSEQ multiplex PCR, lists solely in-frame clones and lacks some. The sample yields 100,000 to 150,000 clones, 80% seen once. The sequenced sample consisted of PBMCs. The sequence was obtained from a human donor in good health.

The CDR3 loop reads CASSILSDYSKGRQFF. CDR3 nucleotide sequence: TGTGCCAGTAGTATTCTTTCGGACTACTCAAAGGGGAGGCAGTTCTTC. J is TRBJ2-1 and V is TRBV19, with D possibly TRBD2 on 6 matching bases. Germline CDR1 and CDR2: LNHDA and SQIVND (reference sequence). The V gene lost 3 bases and the J gene lost 12 bases, with 24 bases spanning the gap. The CDR3 has 16 residues.